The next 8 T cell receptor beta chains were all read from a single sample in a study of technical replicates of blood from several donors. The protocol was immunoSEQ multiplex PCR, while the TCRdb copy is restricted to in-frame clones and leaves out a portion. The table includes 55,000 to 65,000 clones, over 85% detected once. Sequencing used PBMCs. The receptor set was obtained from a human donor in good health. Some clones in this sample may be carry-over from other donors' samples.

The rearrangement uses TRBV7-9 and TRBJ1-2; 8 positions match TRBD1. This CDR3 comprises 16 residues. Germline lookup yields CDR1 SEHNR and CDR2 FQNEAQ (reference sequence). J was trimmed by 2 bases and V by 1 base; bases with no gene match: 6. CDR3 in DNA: TGTGCCAGCAGCTTAGGCCAGGGGGCGGGAAACTATGGCTACACCTTC. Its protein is CASSLGQGAGNYGYTF. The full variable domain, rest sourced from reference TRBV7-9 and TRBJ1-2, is DTGVSQNPRHKITKRGQNVTFRCDPISEHNRLYWYRQTLGQGPEFLTYFQNEAQLEKSRLLSDRFSAERPKGSFSTLEIQRTEQGDSAMYLCASSLGQGAGNYGYTFGSGTRLTVV.

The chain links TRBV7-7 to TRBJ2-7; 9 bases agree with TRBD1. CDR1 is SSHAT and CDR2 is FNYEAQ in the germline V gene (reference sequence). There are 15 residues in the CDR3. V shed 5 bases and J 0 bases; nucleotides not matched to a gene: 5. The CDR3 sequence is CASSRRDRDSYEQYF. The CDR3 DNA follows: TGTGCCAGCAGCCGACGGGACAGGGACTCCTACGAGCAGTACTTC.

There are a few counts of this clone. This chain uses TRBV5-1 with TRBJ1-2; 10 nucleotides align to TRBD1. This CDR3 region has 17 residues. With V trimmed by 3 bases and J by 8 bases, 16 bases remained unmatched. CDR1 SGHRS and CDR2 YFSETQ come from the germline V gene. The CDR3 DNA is TGCGCCAGCAGCTCCGTTCTGACAGGGGGCTCACACGGGGGCTACACCTTC. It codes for CASSSVLTGGSHGGYTF.

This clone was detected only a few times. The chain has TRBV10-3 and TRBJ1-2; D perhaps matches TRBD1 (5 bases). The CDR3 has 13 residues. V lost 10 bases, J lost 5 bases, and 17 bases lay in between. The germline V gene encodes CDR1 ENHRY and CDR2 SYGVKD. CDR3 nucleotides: TGTGCCAGCAAGGGGTCAGGCCCATATGGCTACACCTTC. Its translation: CASKGSGPYGYTF.

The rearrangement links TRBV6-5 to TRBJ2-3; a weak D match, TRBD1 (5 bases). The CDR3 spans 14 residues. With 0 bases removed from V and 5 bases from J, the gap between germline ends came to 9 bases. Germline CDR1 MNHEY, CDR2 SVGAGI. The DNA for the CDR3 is TGTGCCAGCAGTTACTCGCAGGGCAAAGATACGCAGTATTTT. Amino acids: CASSYSQGKDTQYF.

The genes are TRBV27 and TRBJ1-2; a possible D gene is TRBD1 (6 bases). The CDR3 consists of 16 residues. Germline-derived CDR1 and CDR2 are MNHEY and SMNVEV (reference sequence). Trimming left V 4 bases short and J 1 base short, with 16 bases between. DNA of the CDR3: TGTGCCAGCAGTTCGCTTAGACAGGTGTTTAACTATGGCTACACCTTC. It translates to CASSSLRQVFNYGYTF.

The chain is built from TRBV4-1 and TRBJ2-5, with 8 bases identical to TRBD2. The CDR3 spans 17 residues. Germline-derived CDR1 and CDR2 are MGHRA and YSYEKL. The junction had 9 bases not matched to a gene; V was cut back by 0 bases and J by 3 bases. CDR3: CASSQDRIGTRKETQYF. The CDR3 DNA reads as TGCGCCAGCAGCCAAGATCGAATCGGGACTAGGAAAGAGACCCAGTACTTC.

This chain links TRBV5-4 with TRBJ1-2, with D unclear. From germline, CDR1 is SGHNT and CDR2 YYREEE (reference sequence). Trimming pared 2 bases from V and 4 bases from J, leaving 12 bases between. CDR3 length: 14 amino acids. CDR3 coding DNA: TGTGCCAGCAGCTTACGGGGTTTGAGCTATGGCTACACCTTC. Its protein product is CASSLRGLSYGYTF.